This is a list of T cell receptor beta chains from one sample in a study of shared clonotypes between healthy human individuals. TCRdb's copy holds only in-frame clones and misses some; the assay was immunoSEQ multiplex PCR. The sample gives roughly 890,000 clones, over 90% of which show up once; around 24% is in the top ten. The sample comprised naive CD8+ T cells sorted from blood. These receptors originate from a man between 25 and 39 years old in good health. CDR3s include the opening cysteine and the closing phenylalanine or tryptophan. The D gene is left open where the match is weak. For some rows the clone size is stated as once, few or many, or as a class when expanded; others skip it.

>NA|TRBJ2-1|NA|TRBV10-3
TGTGCCATCAGTGAGTCTAGGGGAAGTGGCGATGAGCAGTTCTTC
CAISESRGSGDEQFF
>NA|TRBJ2-7|TRBD2|TRBV5-1
TGCGCCAGCACCGGGGGGACCACCTACGAGCAGTACTTC
CASTGGTTYEQYF
>NA|TRBJ2-7|NA|TRBV25-1
TGTGCCAGCAGTGAATCAGTAGCACCCCACGAGCAGTACTTC
CASSESVAPHEQYF
>NA|TRBJ2-7|NA|TRBV7-8
TGTGCCAGCAGCTTAGCCCACGAGCAGTACTTC
CASSLAHEQYF
>NA|TRBJ1-4|NA|TRBV28
TGTGCCAGCAGTTTGGGTGGCAGGGTTGAAAAACTGTTTTTT
CASSLGGRVEKLFF
>NA|TRBJ2-7|NA|TRBV5-4
TGTGCCAGCGGGACCGGGGACCCAGGGCTCGAGCAGTACTTC
CASGTGDPGLEQYF
>NA|TRBJ1-5|NA|TRBV4-1
TGCGCCAGCAGCCAAGGGGCAGAGAATCAGCCCCAGCATTTT
CASSQGAENQPQHF
>NA|TRBJ2-1|NA|TRBV5-4
TGTGCCAGCAGTTTGCCCGGCTTGGGACAATACAATGAGCAGTTCTTC
CASSLPGLGQYNEQFF
>NA|TRBJ1-4|TRBD1|TRBV10-1
TGCGCCAGCAGCCGGGGACAGGGGAAGGTTGGAACTAATGAAAAACTGTTTTTT
CASSRGQGKVGTNEKLFF
>few|TRBJ2-3|NA|TRBV6-1
TGTGCCAGCAGTGAAGCGGGGGGGACAGGCTCAGATACGCAGTATTTT
CASSEAGGTGSDTQYF
>once|TRBJ2-7|NA|TRBV7-2
TGTGCCAGCAGCTTAGTCACGGGGGCAGGGTGGGACGAGCAGTACTTC
CASSLVTGAGWDEQYF
>NA|TRBJ2-1|TRBD2|TRBV9
TGTGCCAGCAGCACCAGCGGACTAGCGGGAGTTGAGCAGTTCTTC
CASSTSGLAGVEQFF
>NA|TRBJ2-1|TRBD2|TRBV9
TGTGCCAGCAGCGGCAGCGGGAGTGGGTACAATGAGCAGTTCTTC
CASSGSGSGYNEQFF
>once|TRBJ2-7|TRBD2|TRBV5-6
TGTGCCAGCAGCTTGTCCCTGGGACTAGTGTCCTACGAGCAGTACTTC
CASSLSLGLVSYEQYF
>NA|TRBJ2-2|NA|TRBV27
TGTGCCACCTATTCACTTGGACGACACACCGGGGAGCTGTTTTTT
CATYSLGRHTGELFF
>NA|TRBJ2-5|NA|TRBV29-1
TGCAGCGGAGTTACCCTAACCGGGATCGGCCAAGAGACCCAGTACTTC
CSGVTLTGIGQETQYF
>NA|TRBJ2-3|TRBD1|TRBV7-3
TGTGCCAGCAGCCAACAGGGGACGAGCACAGATACGCAGTATTTT
CASSQQGTSTDTQYF
>once|TRBJ2-2|NA|TRBV5-4
TGTGCCAGCATCCCCCGGACAGCGAACACCGGGGAGCTGTTTTTT
CASIPRTANTGELFF
>NA|TRBJ2-7|TRBD1|TRBV6-5
TGTGCCAGCAGACCGGGACAGGGGGCGGTCGAGCAGTACTTC
CASRPGQGAVEQYF
>NA|TRBJ2-7|NA|TRBV27
TGTGCCAGCAGTTTACGGGGGTTCGAGCAGTACTTC
CASSLRGFEQYF
>NA|TRBJ2-7|NA|TRBV5-1
TGCGCCAGCAGCTTAGGACAGCTGTACGAGCAGTACTTC
CASSLGQLYEQYF
>NA|TRBJ2-1|TRBD1|TRBV18
TGTGCCAGCTCATCCTTTCCGCTTAGACAGGGTAGCTACAATGAGCAGTTCTTC
CASSSFPLRQGSYNEQFF
>NA|TRBJ2-7|NA|TRBV28
TGTGCCAGCAGTATTCCGGGCGACTCCAGCTACGAGCAGTACTTC
CASSIPGDSSYEQYF
>NA|TRBJ1-2|TRBD1|TRBV7-8
TGTGCCAGCAGCCATGCCGGGACAGGGCCCTTTCACTATGGCTACACCTTC
CASSHAGTGPFHYGYTF
>NA|TRBJ2-1|NA|TRBV18
TGTGCCAGCTCATTTCGAGGTAACAATGAGCAGTTCTTC
CASSFRGNNEQFF
>once|TRBJ1-1|NA|TRBV4-3
TGCGCCAGCAGCCAAGATGAGGGAGGAGGCACTGAAGCTTTCTTT
CASSQDEGGGTEAFF
>NA|TRBJ2-4|NA|TRBV4-2
TGTGCCAGCAGCCAAGATCCGTCAGGTGCCATGGTTCAGTACTTC
CASSQDPSGAMVQYF
>NA|TRBJ2-1|TRBD2|TRBV9
TGTGCCAGCAGCAACTATAGCGGGAAGTACAATGAGCAGTTCTTC
CASSNYSGKYNEQFF
>once|TRBJ2-1|NA|TRBV4-3
TGCGCCAGCAGCCCAAGCGTGGTGCCGTACAATGAGCAGTTCTTC
CASSPSVVPYNEQFF
>NA|TRBJ1-1|NA|TRBV13
TGTGCCAGCAGCGCCGTCCCTCGAGGGGCTGAAGCTTTCTTT
CASSAVPRGAEAFF
>NA|TRBJ1-2|NA|TRBV7-9
TGTGCCAGCAGCTTACTTCCTGGGGGTAACTATGGCTACACCTTC
CASSLLPGGNYGYTF
>NA|TRBJ2-7|NA|TRBV4-1
TGCGCCAGCAGCCAAAGTCCCTCCTACGAGCAGTACTTC
CASSQSPSYEQYF
>NA|TRBJ2-3|NA|TRBV11-3
TGTGCCAGCAGCCCACGGGGGGATACGCAGTATTTT
CASSPRGDTQYF
>NA|TRBJ2-1|TRBD2|TRBV12-5
TGTGCTAGTGGTTTGGTGGCGACTAGCGGTTACAATGAGCAGTTCTTC
CASGLVATSGYNEQFF
>NA|TRBJ2-7|NA|TRBV5-1
TGCGCCAGCAGCCAGGGACGGACCAGCTTCTACGAGCAGTACTTC
CASSQGRTSFYEQYF
>NA|TRBJ2-6|NA|TRBV7-3
TGTGCCAGCAGCTTAATTCGCCGCTCTGGGGCCAACGTCCTGACTTTC
CASSLIRRSGANVLTF
>NA|TRBJ2-1|TRBD1|TRBV6-5
TGTGCCAGCAGTTACAGCGGGACAGGGAGCTACAATGAGCAGTTCTTC
CASSYSGTGSYNEQFF